This record looks at one T cell receptor beta chain sequence and its context. This sample is drawn from a study of CDR3 diversity in severe acne. TCRdb reprocessed the PCR reads via MiXCR and lists one record per CDR3 protein. Among about 86,000 distinct CDR3 sequences listed, approximately 51% were seen once. This CDR3 spans 16 amino acids. The germline V gene encodes CDR1 LNHDA and CDR2 SQIVND (reference sequence). Losses at the gene ends were 5 bases for V and 2 bases for J; bases not matched to a gene: 6. The TCR comes from a male donor in good health, without acne. The chain links TRBV19 to TRBJ1-5, with TRBD1 matching over 10 bases. The sequenced sample was blood. The CDR3: CASSLSGQGRNQPQHF. The CDR3 nucleotides read TGTGCCAGTAGTCTCTCGGGACAGGGGCGCAATCAGCCCCAGCATTTT.